A selection of T cell receptor beta chains follows, all from one sample in a study of blood T cell repertoires in COVID-19. The method was immunoSEQ multiplex PCR; TCRdb's version includes in-frame clones alone and lacks a portion of them. The top ten clones hold roughly 1.1% of a sample with about 120,000 clones, approximately 90% of them seen once. Sequenced input: peripheral blood. Source of these receptors: a woman older than 75 with acute or convalescent COVID-19. The CDR3 runs from the conserved cysteine through the conserved F or W. A D gene is named only where the DNA matches it firmly. Clone size, where shown, is once, few, many, or a class for clones that have expanded.

d_call: -; v_call: TRBV3-1/TRBV3-2; clone_size: -; j_call: TRBJ1-4; cdr3_aa: CASSYGLNNEKLFF; cdr3_nt: TGTGCCAGCAGCTACGGACTGAATAATGAAAAACTGTTTTTT
d_call: -; v_call: TRBV19; clone_size: once; j_call: TRBJ1-1; cdr3_aa: CASSPRGTQAFF; cdr3_nt: TGTGCCAGTAGTCCGCGGGGGACCCAAGCTTTCTTT
d_call: TRBD2; v_call: TRBV4-1; clone_size: once; j_call: TRBJ2-3; cdr3_aa: CASSQRASGRALDTQYF; cdr3_nt: TGCGCCAGCAGCCAACGCGCTAGCGGGAGGGCCCTCGATACGCAGTATTTT
d_call: TRBD1; v_call: TRBV19; clone_size: -; j_call: TRBJ2-5; cdr3_aa: CASSIPGQGTETQYF; cdr3_nt: TGTGCCAGTAGTATCCCGGGACAGGGTACAGAGACCCAGTACTTC
d_call: -; v_call: TRBV4-3; clone_size: -; j_call: TRBJ2-5; cdr3_aa: CASSQAGAETQYF; cdr3_nt: TGCGCCAGCAGCCAAGCTGGAGCGGAGACCCAGTACTTC
d_call: TRBD2; v_call: TRBV7-9; clone_size: -; j_call: TRBJ2-3; cdr3_aa: CASSLARRGDTDTQYF; cdr3_nt: TGTGCCAGCAGCTTAGCGAGGCGGGGGGACACAGATACGCAGTATTTT
d_call: TRBD2; v_call: TRBV5-1; clone_size: -; j_call: TRBJ2-2; cdr3_aa: CASSLGLAGNTGELFF; cdr3_nt: TGCGCCAGCAGCTTGGGGCTAGCGGGAAACACCGGGGAGCTGTTTTTT
d_call: -; v_call: TRBV6-5; clone_size: -; j_call: TRBJ1-3; cdr3_aa: CASSFALPAAGNTIYF; cdr3_nt: TGTGCCAGCAGTTTCGCCCTGCCCGCGGCTGGAAACACCATATATTTT
d_call: TRBD2; v_call: TRBV5-1; clone_size: -; j_call: TRBJ2-7; cdr3_aa: CASSPGLAGGSSYEQYF; cdr3_nt: TGCGCCAGCAGCCCTGGACTAGCGGGGGGGAGCTCATACGAGCAGTACTTC
d_call: TRBD1; v_call: TRBV5-6; clone_size: -; j_call: TRBJ1-4; cdr3_aa: CASSGLRGREEKLFF; cdr3_nt: TGTGCCAGCAGTGGACTCAGGGGGCGCGAGGAAAAACTGTTTTTT
d_call: -; v_call: TRBV7-2; clone_size: -; j_call: TRBJ2-5; cdr3_aa: CASSLGTTGRETQYF; cdr3_nt: TGTGCCAGCAGCTTAGGGACCACAGGTCGGGAGACCCAGTACTTC
d_call: -; v_call: TRBV4-1; clone_size: -; j_call: TRBJ2-3; cdr3_aa: CASSLELGATQYF; cdr3_nt: TGCGCCAGCAGCCTTGAACTGGGGGCTACGCAGTATTTT
d_call: TRBD2; v_call: TRBV19; clone_size: -; j_call: TRBJ2-3; cdr3_aa: CASSMLAGPGGDTQYF; cdr3_nt: TGTGCCAGTAGTATGCTAGCGGGACCCGGTGGAGATACGCAGTATTTT
d_call: TRBD2; v_call: TRBV27; clone_size: -; j_call: TRBJ2-7; cdr3_aa: CASSPLPTSRAYEQYF; cdr3_nt: TGTGCCAGCAGTCCGCTCCCGACTAGCAGGGCCTACGAGCAGTACTTC
d_call: TRBD2; v_call: TRBV19; clone_size: -; j_call: TRBJ2-3; cdr3_aa: CASPRAGGRTDTQYF; cdr3_nt: TGTGCCAGTCCGCGAGCGGGAGGGCGTACAGATACGCAGTATTTT
d_call: -; v_call: TRBV7-2; clone_size: -; j_call: TRBJ2-7; cdr3_aa: CASSFRGYEQYF; cdr3_nt: TGTGCCAGCAGCTTCCGGGGCTACGAGCAGTACTTC
d_call: -; v_call: TRBV7-3; clone_size: -; j_call: TRBJ2-2; cdr3_aa: CASSPSNTGELFF; cdr3_nt: TGTGCCAGCAGTCCATCGAACACCGGGGAGCTGTTTTTT
d_call: TRBD1; v_call: TRBV24-1; clone_size: -; j_call: TRBJ2-7; cdr3_aa: CATSDLQGDKQYF; cdr3_nt: TGTGCCACCAGTGATTTGCAGGGGGACAAACAGTACTTC
d_call: -; v_call: TRBV6-2/TRBV6-3; clone_size: -; j_call: TRBJ2-1; cdr3_aa: CASSYLQEYNEQFF; cdr3_nt: TGTGCCAGCAGTTACTTACAGGAATACAATGAGCAGTTCTTC
d_call: -; v_call: TRBV3-1/TRBV3-2; clone_size: -; j_call: TRBJ1-1; cdr3_aa: CASSQAGGNTEAFF; cdr3_nt: TGTGCCAGCAGCCAAGCCGGCGGGAACACTGAAGCTTTCTTT
d_call: TRBD1; v_call: TRBV11-2; clone_size: once; j_call: TRBJ1-6; cdr3_aa: CASSLVGRGRNSPLHF; cdr3_nt: TGTGCCAGCAGCTTAGTGGGCAGGGGGCGAAATTCACCCCTCCACTTT
d_call: -; v_call: TRBV6-5; clone_size: -; j_call: TRBJ2-7; cdr3_aa: CATYYYEQYF; cdr3_nt: TGTGCCACCTACTACTACGAGCAGTACTTC
d_call: TRBD1; v_call: TRBV6-5; clone_size: few; j_call: TRBJ2-7; cdr3_aa: CASAGTAYEQYF; cdr3_nt: TGTGCCAGTGCCGGGACAGCCTACGAGCAGTACTTC
d_call: TRBD1; v_call: TRBV9; clone_size: -; j_call: TRBJ1-6; cdr3_aa: CASSAQGALGSPLHF; cdr3_nt: TGTGCCAGCAGCGCACAGGGGGCTTTGGGTTCACCCCTCCACTTT
d_call: TRBD1; v_call: TRBV10-3; clone_size: -; j_call: TRBJ2-2; cdr3_aa: CAIGDRGDHTGELFF; cdr3_nt: TGTGCCATCGGCGACAGGGGAGATCACACCGGGGAGCTGTTTTTT
d_call: TRBD1; v_call: TRBV24-1; clone_size: -; j_call: TRBJ2-1; cdr3_aa: CATSATGTGNNEQFF; cdr3_nt: TGTGCCACCAGTGCCACCGGGACAGGGAACAATGAGCAGTTCTTC
d_call: TRBD2; v_call: TRBV5-1; clone_size: -; j_call: TRBJ2-3; cdr3_aa: CASSPISGAGTDTQYF; cdr3_nt: TGCGCCAGCAGCCCTATTAGCGGGGCGGGGACAGATACGCAGTATTTT
d_call: TRBD2; v_call: TRBV19; clone_size: -; j_call: TRBJ2-7; cdr3_aa: CASSIGTSGRDEQYF; cdr3_nt: TGTGCCAGTAGTATAGGGACTAGCGGGAGAGACGAGCAGTACTTC
d_call: TRBD1; v_call: TRBV24-1; clone_size: -; j_call: TRBJ2-1; cdr3_aa: CATSDHSKTGSYNEQFF; cdr3_nt: TGTGCCACCAGTGACCACTCTAAGACAGGGTCCTACAATGAGCAGTTCTTC
d_call: TRBD1; v_call: TRBV19; clone_size: -; j_call: TRBJ1-5; cdr3_aa: CASSIESVGGGGNQPQHF; cdr3_nt: TGTGCCAGTAGTATAGAATCTGTAGGGGGCGGGGGCAATCAGCCCCAGCATTTT
d_call: -; v_call: TRBV11-1; clone_size: -; j_call: TRBJ2-1; cdr3_aa: CASSPDFSYNEQFF; cdr3_nt: TGTGCCAGCAGCCCGGACTTCTCCTACAATGAGCAGTTCTTC
d_call: -; v_call: TRBV9; clone_size: once; j_call: TRBJ2-2; cdr3_aa: CASTARGDSNTGELFF; cdr3_nt: TGTGCCAGCACCGCCAGGGGGGACTCTAACACCGGGGAGCTGTTTTTT
d_call: -; v_call: TRBV2; clone_size: -; j_call: TRBJ1-2; cdr3_aa: CASREGPSRGYGYTF; cdr3_nt: TGTGCCAGCAGGGAGGGACCGTCGAGGGGCTATGGCTACACCTTC
d_call: -; v_call: TRBV6-5; clone_size: -; j_call: TRBJ1-4; cdr3_aa: CASNAQATNEKLFF; cdr3_nt: TGTGCCAGCAACGCACAAGCAACTAATGAAAAACTGTTTTTT
d_call: -; v_call: TRBV6-6; clone_size: -; j_call: TRBJ1-1; cdr3_aa: CASSPGDTEAFF; cdr3_nt: TGTGCCAGCAGTCCGGGGGACACTGAAGCTTTCTTT
d_call: -; v_call: TRBV4-3; clone_size: -; j_call: TRBJ2-7; cdr3_aa: CASSQDRGAGVYEQYF; cdr3_nt: TGCGCCAGCAGCCAAGATCGCGGGGCAGGAGTTTACGAGCAGTACTTC
d_call: -; v_call: TRBV4-3; clone_size: once; j_call: TRBJ2-7; cdr3_aa: CASSQEWQGEQYF; cdr3_nt: TGCGCCAGCAGCCAAGAGTGGCAGGGCGAGCAGTACTTC
d_call: -; v_call: TRBV6-6; clone_size: -; j_call: TRBJ1-1; cdr3_aa: CASSHRDTRNTEAFF; cdr3_nt: TGTGCCAGCAGTCACCGGGACACCCGAAACACTGAAGCTTTCTTT
d_call: -; v_call: TRBV27; clone_size: -; j_call: TRBJ2-3; cdr3_aa: CASSLSTEDTQYF; cdr3_nt: TGTGCCAGCAGTTTATCGACAGAAGATACGCAGTATTTT
d_call: -; v_call: TRBV4-1; clone_size: once; j_call: TRBJ1-3; cdr3_aa: CASSQDQGPSGNTIYF; cdr3_nt: TGCGCCAGCAGCCAAGATCAGGGTCCCTCTGGAAACACCATATATTTT
d_call: TRBD1; v_call: TRBV11-1; clone_size: -; j_call: TRBJ2-5; cdr3_aa: CASSPHRGQETQYF; cdr3_nt: TGTGCCAGCAGCCCGCACAGGGGTCAAGAGACCCAGTACTTC
d_call: -; v_call: TRBV7-7; clone_size: few; j_call: TRBJ2-5; cdr3_aa: CASSSGPPGQETQYF; cdr3_nt: TGTGCCAGCAGTTCGGGCCCCCCAGGGCAAGAGACCCAGTACTTC
d_call: TRBD2; v_call: TRBV19; clone_size: -; j_call: TRBJ2-1; cdr3_aa: CASSSPRGPGLAGGTWNEQFF; cdr3_nt: TGTGCCAGTAGTAGTCCCAGGGGGCCCGGACTAGCGGGAGGGACTTGGAATGAGCAGTTCTTC
d_call: -; v_call: TRBV6-4; clone_size: -; j_call: TRBJ2-1; cdr3_aa: CASSPTESSYNEQFF; cdr3_nt: TGTGCCAGCAGTCCAACGGAGAGCTCCTACAATGAGCAGTTCTTC
d_call: TRBD1; v_call: TRBV29-1; clone_size: -; j_call: TRBJ2-7; cdr3_aa: CSVGTGGLGEQYF; cdr3_nt: TGCAGCGTGGGGACAGGGGGCTTGGGCGAGCAGTACTTC
d_call: TRBD1; v_call: TRBV4-2; clone_size: -; j_call: TRBJ2-3; cdr3_aa: CASSQADRGFGTDTQYF; cdr3_nt: TGTGCCAGCAGCCAAGCGGACAGGGGTTTTGGCACAGATACGCAGTATTTT
d_call: -; v_call: TRBV6-2/TRBV6-3; clone_size: -; j_call: TRBJ1-1; cdr3_aa: CASSYWWGSEAFF; cdr3_nt: TGTGCCAGCAGTTATTGGTGGGGCTCTGAAGCTTTCTTT
d_call: TRBD1; v_call: TRBV19; clone_size: -; j_call: TRBJ1-2; cdr3_aa: CASSGQAHYGYTF; cdr3_nt: TGTGCCAGTAGTGGACAGGCTCACTATGGCTACACCTTC
d_call: -; v_call: TRBV27; clone_size: -; j_call: TRBJ2-7; cdr3_aa: CASRTDSSYEQYF; cdr3_nt: TGTGCCAGCAGGACGGACAGCTCCTACGAGCAGTACTTC
d_call: -; v_call: TRBV5-5; clone_size: once; j_call: TRBJ2-2; cdr3_aa: CASSLQRAGELFF; cdr3_nt: TGTGCCAGCAGCCTACAGAGAGCCGGGGAGCTGTTTTTT
d_call: TRBD2; v_call: TRBV5-1; clone_size: -; j_call: TRBJ2-1; cdr3_aa: CASSPGLAGDNEQFF; cdr3_nt: TGCGCCAGCAGCCCCGGACTAGCGGGGGACAATGAGCAGTTCTTC
d_call: -; v_call: TRBV9; clone_size: -; j_call: TRBJ2-7; cdr3_aa: CASSVSGTPAYEQYF; cdr3_nt: TGTGCCAGCAGCGTGTCCGGGACACCCGCCTACGAGCAGTACTTC
d_call: -; v_call: TRBV7-3; clone_size: -; j_call: TRBJ2-1; cdr3_aa: CASSPGSLAEQFF; cdr3_nt: TGTGCCAGCAGCCCGGGTAGTTTGGCTGAGCAGTTCTTC
d_call: TRBD2; v_call: TRBV19; clone_size: -; j_call: TRBJ2-1; cdr3_aa: CASSIEGTSFDNEQFF; cdr3_nt: TGTGCCAGTAGTATAGAAGGGACTAGCTTCGACAATGAGCAGTTCTTC
d_call: -; v_call: TRBV5-4; clone_size: -; j_call: TRBJ1-4; cdr3_aa: CASSLRINHRRVYPSPKLFF; cdr3_nt: TGTGCCAGCAGCTTGCGCATTAATCATCGCAGGGTTTACCCCTCTCCAAAACTGTTTTTT